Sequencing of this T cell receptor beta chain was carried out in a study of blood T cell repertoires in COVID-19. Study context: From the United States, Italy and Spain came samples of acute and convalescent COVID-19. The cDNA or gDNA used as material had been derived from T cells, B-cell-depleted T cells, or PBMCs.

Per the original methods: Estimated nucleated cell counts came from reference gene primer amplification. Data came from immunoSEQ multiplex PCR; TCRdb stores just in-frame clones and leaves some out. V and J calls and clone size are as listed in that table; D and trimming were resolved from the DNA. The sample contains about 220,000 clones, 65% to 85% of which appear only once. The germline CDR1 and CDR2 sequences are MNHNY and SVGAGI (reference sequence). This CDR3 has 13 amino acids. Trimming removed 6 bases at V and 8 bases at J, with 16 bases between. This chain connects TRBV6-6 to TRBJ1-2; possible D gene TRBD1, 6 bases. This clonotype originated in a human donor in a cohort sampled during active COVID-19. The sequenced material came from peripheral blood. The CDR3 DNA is TGTGCCAGCAGGCTATCAGGGGTAGGGGGCTACACCTTC. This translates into CASRLSGVGGYTF.